In this sample, the clone carrying this T cell receptor (beta chain) turned up many times. The germline V gene has CDR1 MNHNS and CDR2 SASEGT. This CDR3 region has 13 residues. V was clipped by 8 bases and J by 8 bases; unmatched bases: 7. The data derive from a study of neurological immune-mediated disorders. Background on the study: Multiple sclerosis patients (n ≈ 35) included roughly 30 with relapsing-remitting and 3 with secondary progressive disease.

One entry per CDR3 protein, called by TCRdb with MiXCR from the 5' RACE reads. The sample contains some 83,000 distinct CDR3 sequences, just over 2.5% of which appear only once. The specimen sequenced was PBMCs. The chain has TRBV6-1 and TRBJ1-4, with 8 bases identical to TRBD1. This receptor was identified in a woman aged 25 to 39 with multiple sclerosis. This CDR3 is CASSTGEKEKLFF. DNA of the CDR3: TGTGCCAGCTCGACAGGGGAGAAGGAAAAACTGTTTTTT.